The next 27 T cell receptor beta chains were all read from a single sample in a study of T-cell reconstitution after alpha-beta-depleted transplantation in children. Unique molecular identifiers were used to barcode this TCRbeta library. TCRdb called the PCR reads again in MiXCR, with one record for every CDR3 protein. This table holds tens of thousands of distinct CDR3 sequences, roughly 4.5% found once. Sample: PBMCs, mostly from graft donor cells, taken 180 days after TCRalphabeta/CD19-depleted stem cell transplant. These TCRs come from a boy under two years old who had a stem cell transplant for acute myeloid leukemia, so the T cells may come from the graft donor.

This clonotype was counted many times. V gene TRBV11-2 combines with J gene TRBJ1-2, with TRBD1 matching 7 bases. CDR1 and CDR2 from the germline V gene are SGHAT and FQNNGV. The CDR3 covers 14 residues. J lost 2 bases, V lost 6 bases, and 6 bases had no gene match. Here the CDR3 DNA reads TGTGCCAGCAGTCCCGACAGGGACAACTATGGCTACACCTTC. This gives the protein CASSPDRDNYGYTF.

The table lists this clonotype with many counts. CDR3 sequence: CASSFPGQGWYGYTF. The CDR3 nucleotides are TGTGCCAGCAGTTTCCCCGGACAGGGGTGGTATGGCTACACCTTC. This chain connects TRBV12-3 or TRBV12-4 to TRBJ1-2; TRBD1 matches at 9 bases. V was clipped by 3 bases and J by 5 bases; unmatched bases: 7. The CDR3 consists of 15 residues.

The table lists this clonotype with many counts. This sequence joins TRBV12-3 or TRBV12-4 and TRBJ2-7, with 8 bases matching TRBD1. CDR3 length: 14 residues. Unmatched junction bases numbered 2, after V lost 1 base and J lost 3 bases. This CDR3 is CASSLGTGHYEQYF. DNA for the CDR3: TGTGCCAGCAGTTTAGGGACAGGGCACTACGAGCAGTACTTC.

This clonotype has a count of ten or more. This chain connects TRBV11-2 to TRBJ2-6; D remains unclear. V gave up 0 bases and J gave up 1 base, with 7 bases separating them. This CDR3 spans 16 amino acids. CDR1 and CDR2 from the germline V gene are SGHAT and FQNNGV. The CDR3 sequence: CASSLDPRSGANVLTF. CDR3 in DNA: TGTGCCAGCAGCTTAGATCCCCGGTCTGGGGCCAACGTCCTGACTTTC.

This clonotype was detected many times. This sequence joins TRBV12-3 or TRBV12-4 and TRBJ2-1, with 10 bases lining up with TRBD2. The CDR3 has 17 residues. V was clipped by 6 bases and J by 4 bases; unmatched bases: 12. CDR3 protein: CASRLLLAGARYNEQFF. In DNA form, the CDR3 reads TGTGCCAGCAGGCTGCTCCTAGCGGGGGCCCGATACAATGAGCAGTTCTTC.

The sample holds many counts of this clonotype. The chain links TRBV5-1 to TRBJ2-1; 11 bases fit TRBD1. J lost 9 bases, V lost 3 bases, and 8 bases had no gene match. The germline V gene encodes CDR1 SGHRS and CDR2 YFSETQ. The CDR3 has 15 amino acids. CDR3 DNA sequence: TGCGCCAGCAGCTCCCGGGACAGGGGGACAACTGAGCAGTTCTTC. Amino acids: CASSSRDRGTTEQFF.

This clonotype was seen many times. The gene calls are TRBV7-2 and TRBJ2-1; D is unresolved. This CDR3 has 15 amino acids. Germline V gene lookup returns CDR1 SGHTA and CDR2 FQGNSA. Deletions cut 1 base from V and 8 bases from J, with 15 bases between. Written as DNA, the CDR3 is TGTGCCAGCAGCTTAGGGGCGCCAGGAAGGGATGAGCAGTTCTTC. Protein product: CASSLGAPGRDEQFF.

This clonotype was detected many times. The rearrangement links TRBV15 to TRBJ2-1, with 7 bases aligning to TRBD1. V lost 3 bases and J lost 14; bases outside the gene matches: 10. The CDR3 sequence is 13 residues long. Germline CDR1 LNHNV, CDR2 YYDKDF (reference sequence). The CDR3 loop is CATSRERQGPKFF. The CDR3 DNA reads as TGTGCCACCAGCAGGGAACGACAGGGTCCGAAGTTCTTC.

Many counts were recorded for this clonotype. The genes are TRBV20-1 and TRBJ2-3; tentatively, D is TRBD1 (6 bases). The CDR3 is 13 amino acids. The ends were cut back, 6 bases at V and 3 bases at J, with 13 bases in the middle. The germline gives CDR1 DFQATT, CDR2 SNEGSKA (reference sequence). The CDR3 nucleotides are TGCAGTGCACCACAGGGCGGAACAGATACGCAGTATTTT. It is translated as CSAPQGGTDTQYF.

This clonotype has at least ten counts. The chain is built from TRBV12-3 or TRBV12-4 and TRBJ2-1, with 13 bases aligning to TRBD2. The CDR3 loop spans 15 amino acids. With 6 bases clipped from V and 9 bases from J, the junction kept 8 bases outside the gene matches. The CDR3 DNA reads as TGTGCCAGCAGCCGTACTAGCGGGGGGGCCGGTGAGCAGTTCTTC. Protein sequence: CASSRTSGGAGEQFF.

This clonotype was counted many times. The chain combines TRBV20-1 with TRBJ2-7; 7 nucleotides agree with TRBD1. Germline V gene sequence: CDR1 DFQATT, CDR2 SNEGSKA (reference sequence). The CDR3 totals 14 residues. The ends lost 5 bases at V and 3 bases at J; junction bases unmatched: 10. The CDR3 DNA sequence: TGCAGTGCTCCAAGACAGGGATTCATCTACGAGCAGTACTTC. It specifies CSAPRQGFIYEQYF.

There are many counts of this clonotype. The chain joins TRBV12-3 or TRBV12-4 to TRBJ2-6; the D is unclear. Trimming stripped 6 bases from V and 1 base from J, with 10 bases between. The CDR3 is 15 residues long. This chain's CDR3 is CASRPGSSGANVLTF. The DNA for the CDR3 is TGTGCCAGCAGGCCCGGGTCATCTGGGGCCAACGTCCTGACTTTC.

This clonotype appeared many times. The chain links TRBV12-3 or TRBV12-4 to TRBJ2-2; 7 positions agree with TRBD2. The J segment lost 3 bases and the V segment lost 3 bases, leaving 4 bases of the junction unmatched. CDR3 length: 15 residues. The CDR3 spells CASSLLGRDTGELFF. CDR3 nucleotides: TGTGCCAGCAGTTTGTTAGGGAGGGACACCGGGGAGCTGTTTTTT.

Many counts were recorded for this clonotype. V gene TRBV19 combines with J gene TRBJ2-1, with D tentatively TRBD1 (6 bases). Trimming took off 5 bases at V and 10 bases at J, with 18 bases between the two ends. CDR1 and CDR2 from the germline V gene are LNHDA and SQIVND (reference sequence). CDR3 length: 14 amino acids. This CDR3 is CASSSPSSGEEQFF. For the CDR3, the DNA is TGTGCCAGTAGTTCGCCTTCCTCAGGGGAGGAGCAGTTCTTC.

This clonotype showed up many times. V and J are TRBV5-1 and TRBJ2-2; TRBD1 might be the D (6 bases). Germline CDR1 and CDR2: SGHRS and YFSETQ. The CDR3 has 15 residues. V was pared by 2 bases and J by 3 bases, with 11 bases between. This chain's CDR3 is CASSLDRSHTGELFF. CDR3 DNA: TGCGCCAGCAGCTTAGACAGGTCCCACACCGGGGAGCTGTTTTTT.

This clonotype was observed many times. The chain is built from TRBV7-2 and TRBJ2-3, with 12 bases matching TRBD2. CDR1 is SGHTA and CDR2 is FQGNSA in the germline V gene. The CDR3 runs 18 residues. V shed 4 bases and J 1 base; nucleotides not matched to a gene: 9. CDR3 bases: TGTGCCAGCAGCTCCGGGACTAGCGGGTCCCCGCGCACAGATACGCAGTATTTT. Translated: CASSSGTSGSPRTDTQYF.

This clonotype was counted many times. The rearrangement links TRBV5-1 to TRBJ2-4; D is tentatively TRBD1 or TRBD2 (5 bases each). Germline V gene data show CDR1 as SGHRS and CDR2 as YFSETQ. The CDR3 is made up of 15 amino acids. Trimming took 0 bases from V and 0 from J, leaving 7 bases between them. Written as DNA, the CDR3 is TGCGCCAGCAGCTTGGCGGGGCTAGCCAAAAACATTCAGTACTTC. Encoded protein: CASSLAGLAKNIQYF.

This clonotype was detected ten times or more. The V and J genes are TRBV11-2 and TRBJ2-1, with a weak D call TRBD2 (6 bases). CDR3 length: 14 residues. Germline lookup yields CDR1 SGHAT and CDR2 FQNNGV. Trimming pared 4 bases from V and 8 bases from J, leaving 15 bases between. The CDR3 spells CASSSRLVWYEQFF. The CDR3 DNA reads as TGTGCCAGCAGCTCACGACTAGTATGGTATGAGCAGTTCTTC. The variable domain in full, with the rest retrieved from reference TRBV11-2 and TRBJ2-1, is EAGVAQSPRYKIIEKRQSVAFWCNPISGHATLYWYQQILGQGPKLLIQFQNNGVVDDSQLPKDRFSAERLKGVDSTLKIQPAKLEDSAVYLCASSSRLVWYEQFFGPGTRLTVL.

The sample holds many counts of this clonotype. The CDR3 nucleotides read TGTGCCAGCAGGGACGGACATCTAAACACCGGGGAGCTGTTTTTT. Translation gives CASRDGHLNTGELFF. This chain connects TRBV12-3 or TRBV12-4 to TRBJ2-2, with a tentative D call TRBD1 (5 bases). This CDR3 is built from 15 residues. Between the trimmed V and J ends, which lost 6 bases and 2 bases, there was a span of 13 bases.

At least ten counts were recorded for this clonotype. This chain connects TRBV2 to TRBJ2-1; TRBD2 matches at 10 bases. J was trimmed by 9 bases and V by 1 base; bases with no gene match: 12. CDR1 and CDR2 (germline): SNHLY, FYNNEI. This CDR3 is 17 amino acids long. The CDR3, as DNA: TGTGCCAGCAGTGAAGGTCGGAGCGGGGGGGCGAAGGGTGAGCAGTTCTTC. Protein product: CASSEGRSGGAKGEQFF.

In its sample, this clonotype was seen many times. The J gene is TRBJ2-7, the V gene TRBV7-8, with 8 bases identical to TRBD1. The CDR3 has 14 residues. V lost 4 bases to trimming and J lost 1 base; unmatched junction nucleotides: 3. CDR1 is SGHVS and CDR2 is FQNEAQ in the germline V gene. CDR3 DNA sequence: TGTGCCAGCAGCTGGGACAGGCGGTCCTACGAGCAGTACTTC. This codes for CASSWDRRSYEQYF.

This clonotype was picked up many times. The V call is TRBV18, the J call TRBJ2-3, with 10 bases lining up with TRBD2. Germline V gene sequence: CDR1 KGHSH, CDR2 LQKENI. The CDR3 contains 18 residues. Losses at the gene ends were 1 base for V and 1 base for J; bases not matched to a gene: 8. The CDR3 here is CASSPLAGGLGRTDTQYF. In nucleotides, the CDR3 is TGTGCCAGCTCACCACTAGCGGGGGGCCTAGGACGCACAGATACGCAGTATTTT.

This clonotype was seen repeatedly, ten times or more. CDR3: CSASIGAILETQYF. Here the CDR3 DNA reads TGCAGTGCTAGCATCGGGGCCATCCTGGAGACCCAGTACTTC. The chain employs TRBV20-1 and TRBJ2-5, with D possibly called TRBD1 or TRBD2 (5 bases each). Germline V CDR1 and CDR2: DFQATT, SNEGSKA (reference sequence). V was clipped by 3 bases and J by 5 bases, with 16 bases between them. The CDR3 totals 14 residues.

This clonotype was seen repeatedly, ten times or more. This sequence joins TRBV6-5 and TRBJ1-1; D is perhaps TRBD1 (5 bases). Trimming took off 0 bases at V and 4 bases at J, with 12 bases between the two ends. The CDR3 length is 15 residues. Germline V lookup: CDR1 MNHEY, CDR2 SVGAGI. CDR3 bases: TGTGCCAGCAGTTACTCGGCAGGGTTGAGCACTGAAGCTTTCTTT. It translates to CASSYSAGLSTEAFF.

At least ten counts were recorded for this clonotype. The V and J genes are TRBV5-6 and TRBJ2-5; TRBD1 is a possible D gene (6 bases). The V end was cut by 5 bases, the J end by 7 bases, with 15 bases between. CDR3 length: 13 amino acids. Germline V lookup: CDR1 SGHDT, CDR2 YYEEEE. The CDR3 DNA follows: TGTGCCAGCAGACCGACAGGATCGAGGACCCAGTACTTC. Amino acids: CASRPTGSRTQYF. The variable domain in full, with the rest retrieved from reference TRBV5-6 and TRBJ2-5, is DAGVTQSPTHLIKTRGQQVTLRCSPKSGHDTVSWYQQALGQGPQFIFQYYEEEERQRGNFPDRFSGHQFPNYSSELNVNALLLGDSALYLCASRPTGSRTQYFGPGTRLLVL.

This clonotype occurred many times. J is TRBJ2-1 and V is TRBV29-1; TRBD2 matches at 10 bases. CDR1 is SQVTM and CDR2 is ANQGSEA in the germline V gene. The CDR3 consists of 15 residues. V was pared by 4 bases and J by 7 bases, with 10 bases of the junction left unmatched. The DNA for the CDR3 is TGCAGCGTTGGGGGAGCGGGGGGGCCAAGAAATGAGCAGTTCTTC. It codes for CSVGGAGGPRNEQFF.

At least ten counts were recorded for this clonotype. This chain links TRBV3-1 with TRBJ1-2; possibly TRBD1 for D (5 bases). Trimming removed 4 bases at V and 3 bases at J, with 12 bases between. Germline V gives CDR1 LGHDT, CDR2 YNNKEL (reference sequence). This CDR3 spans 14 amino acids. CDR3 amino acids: CASSLPGVDYGYTF. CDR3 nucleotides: TGTGCCAGCAGCCTCCCGGGGGTGGACTATGGCTACACCTTC.